Sequencing of this T cell receptor beta chain was carried out in a study of CD8+CD57+ T cells in acquired aplastic anemia. Overall study: CD4+ and CD8+ cells, once sorted, gave DNA averaging approximately 3.4 ug. Healthy donor sequencing depth: 9 million to 10.8 million CD4+, roughly 11 million CD8+ reads.

Details on this clonotype: What it binds is unknown. One end of the junction fails to match germline, which may point to a read error.

The use of genomic DNA as template underpinned the TCR beta VDJ and CDR3 profiling. One entry per CDR3 protein, called by TCRdb with MiXCR from the reads. This repertoire shows 80,000 or so distinct CDR3 sequences, approximately 46% found once; its top ten account for approximately 62%. Study-wide points: The study found no significant CD8+ Simpson's diversity difference between patients and controls. In common between the patients and the controls were around 30 CD8+ CDR3 sequences.

The CDR3 covers 14 residues. The V gene's germline CDR1 is SSHAT and CDR2 FNYEAQ (reference sequence). The V gene is TRBV7-7, the J gene TRBJ2-5, with D maybe TRBD2 (7 bases). The source of this sequence is a human donor in good health, serving as a control. Sequencing input: sorted CD4+, CD8+, or CD8+CD57+ T cells (not recorded which) from PBMCs. CDR3 protein: CASSRGDWEGDQYF. The CDR3 region has the DNA TGTGCTAGCAGCCGAGGGGACTGGGAGGGGGACCAGTACTTC.